The clone carrying this T cell receptor (beta chain) occurred many times. Its target is unknown. This sample is drawn from a study of read filtering for tumor transcriptome and immune sequencing. At the level of the study: Transcriptome libraries were built from DNase-treated RNA. Per sample, TCR-region reads ranged about 4 to 11 million by IR-seq, 85 to 1273 by RNA-seq.

The library was built from approximately 400 ng RNA with molecular barcoded adaptors for alpha/delta and beta/gamma chains. TCRdb called the reads again in MiXCR, with one record for every CDR3 protein. The table includes around 41,000 distinct CDR3 sequences, approximately 10% detected once. The study, taken as a whole, reports: IR-seq and RNA-seq agreed better without single-read clonotypes. RNA-seq captured clonotypes less deeply and reliably than IR-seq.

The CDR3 runs to 13 residues. Germline V gene data show CDR1 as MDHEN and CDR2 as SYDVKM. The germline V and J ends were trimmed by 8 bases and 4 bases, with 14 bases remaining between them. Source material: a population of CD138-negative cells sorted from bone marrow. The TCR comes from a donor at least 40 years old with multiple myeloma. This rearrangement joins TRBV28 to TRBJ1-1; no definite D call. This CDR3 reads CASSLSHPTEAFF. The CDR3, as DNA: TGTGCCAGCTCCCTATCGCACCCCACTGAAGCTTTCTTT.